Below are 22 T cell receptor beta chains sequenced from a single sample in a study of Tregs in tolerant kidney transplant recipients. These receptors are not linked to any known antigen. The protocol was immunoSEQ multiplex PCR, while the TCRdb copy is restricted to in-frame clones and leaves out a portion. The table lists more than 25,000 clones, 82% of them singletons. The sample consisted of Tregs from blood cultured with allogeneic cells. Source of these receptors: a human donor in good health.

The rearrangement links TRBV18 to TRBJ2-3, with 9 bases aligning to TRBD2. V gave up 6 bases and J gave up 5 bases; unmatched junction bases: 6. Germline V gene lookup returns CDR1 KGHSH and CDR2 LQKENI. The CDR3 has 14 residues. Here the CDR3 DNA reads TGTGCCAGCTCTCCCACGACTAGCGGAGATACGCAGTATTTT. It codes for CASSPTTSGDTQYF.

This chain links TRBV13 with TRBJ2-1; no definite D call. CDR3 length equals 14 residues. Deletions cut 3 bases from V and 6 bases from J, with 12 bases between. Germline CDR1 PRHDT, CDR2 FYEKMQ (reference sequence). The CDR3 DNA reads TGTGCCAGCAGCTTCAAAAGGCCCAGCAATGAGCAGTTCTTC. As protein: CASSFKRPSNEQFF. Full variable domain (outside the CDR3, taken from reference TRBV13 and TRBJ2-1): AAGVIQSPRHLIKEKRETATLKCYPIPRHDTVYWYQQGPGQDPQFLISFYEKMQSDKGSIPDRFSAQQFSDYHSELNMSSLELGDSALYFCASSFKRPSNEQFFGPGTRLTVL.

V is TRBV5-1 and J is TRBJ1-2, with TRBD1 identical over 9 bases. CDR1 and CDR2 from the germline V gene are SGHRS and YFSETQ. The CDR3 consists of 15 residues. The J segment lost 4 bases and the V segment lost 2 bases, leaving 6 bases of the junction unmatched. CDR3 residues: CASSFRDRACYGYTF. CDR3 sequence (DNA): TGCGCCAGCAGCTTCCGGGACAGGGCTTGCTATGGCTACACCTTC.

This chain joins TRBV5-1 and TRBJ1-4; perhaps TRBD1 as D (5 bases). V was clipped by 5 bases and J by 5 bases, with 13 bases between them. The CDR3 has 14 amino acids. Germline CDR1 is SGHRS and CDR2 is YFSETQ. CDR3 sequence (DNA): TGCGCCAGCAGAGCGGGGCGCGTGAATGAAAAACTGTTTTTT. Encoded protein: CASRAGRVNEKLFF.

J is TRBJ2-1 and V is TRBV7-9, with 9 nucleotides matching TRBD1. This CDR3 region has 17 residues. CDR1 SEHNR and CDR2 FQNEAQ come from the germline V gene (reference sequence). Losses at the gene ends were 0 bases for V and 6 bases for J; bases not matched to a gene: 9. CDR3 region: CASSLARRTGEPNEQFF. For the CDR3, the DNA is TGTGCCAGCAGCTTAGCGCGTAGGACAGGGGAACCCAATGAGCAGTTCTTC.

The chain is built from TRBV4-3 and TRBJ1-1, with 8 bases identical to TRBD1. The germline gives CDR1 LGHNA, CDR2 YSLEER. V gave up 0 bases and J gave up 11 bases; unmatched junction bases: 11. The CDR3 is 15 residues long. The CDR3 loop is CASSQDLNRGRDAFF. The CDR3 DNA reads TGCGCCAGCAGCCAAGATCTTAACAGGGGGAGGGATGCTTTCTTT.

This chain joins TRBV6-6 and TRBJ2-5; D is undetermined. V was pared by 2 bases and J by 5 bases, with 3 bases between. Looked up from germline, CDR1 is MNHNY and CDR2 is SVGAGI (reference sequence). The CDR3 length is 11 residues. CDR3 sequence reads: CASSYRETQYF. Here the CDR3 DNA reads TGTGCCAGCAGTTACCGGGAGACCCAGTACTTC.

The chain has TRBV29-1 and TRBJ2-5; 7 nucleotides line up with TRBD2. The CDR3 contains 14 residues. Germline-derived CDR1 and CDR2 are SQVTM and ANQGSEA. Losses at the gene ends were 7 bases for V and 1 base for J; bases not matched to a gene: 9. CDR3 region: CSAGGSRAQETQYF. The CDR3 coding sequence is TGCAGCGCCGGGGGGAGCAGGGCCCAAGAGACCCAGTACTTC.

The J gene is TRBJ2-2, the V gene TRBV5-1; TRBD1 matches at 7 bases. The junction had 7 bases not matched to a gene; V was cut back by 7 bases and J by 7 bases. This CDR3 is built from 13 residues. Germline V gives CDR1 SGHRS, CDR2 YFSETQ. The CDR3 here is CASGTAGIGELFF. CDR3 DNA sequence: TGCGCCAGCGGGACAGCCGGTATCGGGGAGCTGTTTTTT.

This chain connects TRBV5-1 to TRBJ2-7; D may be TRBD1 (6 bases). This CDR3 contains 15 residues. V lost 0 bases and J 0 bases, leaving 10 bases between the germline ends. Germline V CDR1 and CDR2: SGHRS, YFSETQ. CDR3 protein: CASSLEGQPSYEQYF. In DNA, the CDR3 is TGCGCCAGCAGCTTGGAAGGACAGCCCTCCTACGAGCAGTACTTC.

The chain employs TRBV4-1 and TRBJ1-2; 7 nucleotides agree with TRBD1. There are 15 residues in the CDR3. After removal of 3 bases from V and 4 bases from J, the junction contained 8 bases not matched to a gene. Germline V gives CDR1 MGHRA, CDR2 YSYEKL. This CDR3 is CASSHSRQGTYGYTF. CDR3 DNA sequence: TGCGCCAGCAGCCATTCCAGACAGGGCACCTATGGCTACACCTTC.

The V call is TRBV11-3, the J call TRBJ2-2; D is uncertain. Trimming shortened V by 3 bases and J by 5 bases, and 7 bases separated the two germline ends. The CDR3 extends over 13 amino acids. In germline, CDR1 is SGHNT, CDR2 YENEEA. The CDR3 nucleotides are TGTGCCAGCAGCTTTATTGGAACCGGGGAGCTGTTTTTT. As protein: CASSFIGTGELFF.

The chain couples TRBV10-3 to TRBJ1-2; 7 nucleotides line up with TRBD1. Germline lookup yields CDR1 ENHRY and CDR2 SYGVKD. The CDR3 contains 14 residues. The ends lost 9 bases at V and 3 bases at J; junction bases unmatched: 10. CDR3 protein: CAIGTRQGDYGYTF. CDR3 DNA: TGTGCCATTGGCACTAGACAGGGTGACTATGGCTACACCTTC.

The genes are TRBV20-1 and TRBJ2-3; D not certain. The germline V gene has CDR1 DFQATT and CDR2 SNEGSKA (reference sequence). Trimming took 7 bases from V and 4 from J, leaving 6 bases between them. This CDR3 has 10 residues. The CDR3 is CSVFSDTQYF. CDR3 DNA: TGCAGTGTTTTCTCAGATACGCAGTATTTT.

This chain joins TRBV19 and TRBJ2-7, with 11 bases that match TRBD2. The junction had 11 bases not matched to a gene; V was cut back by 5 bases and J by 8 bases. The CDR3 spans 15 residues. CDR1 LNHDA and CDR2 SQIVND come from the germline V gene (reference sequence). The CDR3 DNA follows: TGTGCCAGTAGTCAGAATAGCGGGAGGGCCTTAAAGCAGTACTTC. It encodes CASSQNSGRALKQYF.

The chain joins TRBV29-1 to TRBJ2-1, with no clear D. The V end lost 4 bases, the J end lost 1 base, and 11 bases lay between the germline ends. CDR1 SQVTM and CDR2 ANQGSEA come from the germline V gene. The CDR3 spans 14 residues. The CDR3 DNA sequence: TGCAGCGTTGTCTCCCGTGGTTCCTACAATGAGCAGTTCTTC. It specifies CSVVSRGSYNEQFF.

The J gene is TRBJ2-1, the V gene TRBV11-3; possibly TRBD2 for D (5 bases). Germline CDR1 SGHNT, CDR2 YENEEA. Deletions cut 0 bases from V and 5 bases from J, with 8 bases between. CDR3 size: 14 residues. The CDR3 DNA reads as TGTGCCAGCAGCTTAGAGCTAGCCAACAATGAGCAGTTCTTC. It is translated as CASSLELANNEQFF.

This chain uses TRBV6-5 with TRBJ2-5; TRBD1 matches 7 bases. V shed 2 bases and J 4 bases; nucleotides not matched to a gene: 7. Germline-derived CDR1 and CDR2 are MNHEY and SVGAGI. The CDR3 is made up of 15 amino acids. The CDR3 is CASSYRTGLRETQYF. In DNA form, the CDR3 reads TGTGCCAGCAGTTACAGGACAGGCCTTAGAGAGACCCAGTACTTC.

Here the CDR3 DNA reads TGTGCCAGTAGTATAGATCGCGGGGGGGGCAATCAGCCCCAGCATTTT. Its translation is CASSIDRGGGNQPQHF. V is TRBV19 and J is TRBJ1-5; TRBD1 might be the D (5 bases). Germline-derived CDR1 and CDR2 are LNHDA and SQIVND (reference sequence). The CDR3 covers 16 residues. Trimming removed 0 bases from V and 2 bases from J, with 11 bases in between.

This sequence joins TRBV30 and TRBJ1-6, with 8 bases that match TRBD1. Germline-derived CDR1 and CDR2 are GTSNPN and SVGIG (reference sequence). The CDR3 loop spans 17 amino acids. V lost 2 bases and J lost 9; bases outside the gene matches: 15. CDR3 DNA: TGTGCCTGGAGTTTCTTCCCCGGACAGGGAGTTCGTTCACCCCTCCACTTT. It codes for CAWSFFPGQGVRSPLHF.

The J gene is TRBJ2-2, the V gene TRBV29-1, with a possible D match to TRBD1 (6 bases). CDR3 length: 13 residues. The V end lost 5 bases, the J end lost 7 bases, and 14 bases lay between the germline ends. Per germline, CDR1 SQVTM and CDR2 ANQGSEA. CDR3 sequence: CSVWSGDGGELFF. CDR3 sequence (DNA): TGCAGCGTTTGGTCAGGGGATGGCGGGGAGCTGTTTTTT.

In its sample, this clone is medium-sized. The V and J genes are TRBV11-2 and TRBJ2-1, with 8 bases fitting TRBD2. With V trimmed by 4 bases and J by 0 bases, 5 bases remained unmatched. In germline, CDR1 is SGHAT, CDR2 FQNNGV. This CDR3 comprises 16 residues. The CDR3 DNA follows: TGTGCCAGCAGCTCGCAGAGCGGGAGCTCCTACAATGAGCAGTTCTTC. It encodes CASSSQSGSSYNEQFF.